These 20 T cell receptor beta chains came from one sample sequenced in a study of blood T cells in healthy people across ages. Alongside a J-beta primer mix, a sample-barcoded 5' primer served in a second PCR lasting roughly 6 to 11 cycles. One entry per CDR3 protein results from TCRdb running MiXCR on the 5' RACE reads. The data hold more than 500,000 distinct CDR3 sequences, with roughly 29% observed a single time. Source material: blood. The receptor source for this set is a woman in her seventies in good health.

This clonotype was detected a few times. CDR3 DNA: TGTGCCAGCAGCCCCACCGGGACAGGGTACACCGGGGAGCTGTTTTTT. Translated, it gives CASSPTGTGYTGELFF. The chain carries TRBV7-3 and TRBJ2-2, with 9 bases aligning to TRBD1. In germline, CDR1 is SGHTA, CDR2 FQGTGA. V shed 5 bases, J shed 3 bases, and the junction held 7 bases outside the gene matches. This CDR3 has 16 residues.

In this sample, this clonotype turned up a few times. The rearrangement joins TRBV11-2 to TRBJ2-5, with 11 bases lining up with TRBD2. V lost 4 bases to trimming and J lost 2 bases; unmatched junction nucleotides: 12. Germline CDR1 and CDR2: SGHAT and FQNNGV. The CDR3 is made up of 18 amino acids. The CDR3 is CASSSLSGGAFGQETQYF. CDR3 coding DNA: TGTGCCAGCAGCTCCCTTAGCGGGGGGGCCTTTGGTCAAGAGACCCAGTACTTC.

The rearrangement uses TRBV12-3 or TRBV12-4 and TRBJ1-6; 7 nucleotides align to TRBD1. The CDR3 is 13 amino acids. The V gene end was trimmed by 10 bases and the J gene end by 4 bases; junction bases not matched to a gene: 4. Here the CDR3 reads CATQTGYNSPLHF. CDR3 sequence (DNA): TGTGCCACCCAGACAGGGTATAATTCACCCCTCCACTTT.

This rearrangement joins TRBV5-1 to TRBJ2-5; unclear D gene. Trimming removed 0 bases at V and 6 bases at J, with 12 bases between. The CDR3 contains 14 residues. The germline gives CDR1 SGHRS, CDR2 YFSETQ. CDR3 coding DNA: TGCGCCAGCAGCTTGGAAGGGAACGGACAGACCCAGTACTTC. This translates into CASSLEGNGQTQYF.

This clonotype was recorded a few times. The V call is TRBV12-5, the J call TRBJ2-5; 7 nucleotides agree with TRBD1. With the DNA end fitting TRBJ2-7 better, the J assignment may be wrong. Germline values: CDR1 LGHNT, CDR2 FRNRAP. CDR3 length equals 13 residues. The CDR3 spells CASGLDRGYEQYF. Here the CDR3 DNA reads TGTGCTAGTGGTTTGGACAGGGGCTACGAGCAGTACTTC.

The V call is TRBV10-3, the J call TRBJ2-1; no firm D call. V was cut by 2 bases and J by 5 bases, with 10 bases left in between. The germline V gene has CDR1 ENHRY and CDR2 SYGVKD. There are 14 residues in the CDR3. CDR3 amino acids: CAISEELRHNEQFF. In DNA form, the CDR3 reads TGTGCCATCAGTGAGGAGTTGCGACACAATGAGCAGTTCTTC.

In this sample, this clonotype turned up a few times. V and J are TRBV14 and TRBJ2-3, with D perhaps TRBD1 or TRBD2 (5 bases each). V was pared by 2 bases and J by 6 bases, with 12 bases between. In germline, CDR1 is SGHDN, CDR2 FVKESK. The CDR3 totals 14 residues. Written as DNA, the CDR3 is TGTGCCAGCAGCCAAAGGGACCTAAGGGATACGCAGTATTTT. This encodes CASSQRDLRDTQYF.

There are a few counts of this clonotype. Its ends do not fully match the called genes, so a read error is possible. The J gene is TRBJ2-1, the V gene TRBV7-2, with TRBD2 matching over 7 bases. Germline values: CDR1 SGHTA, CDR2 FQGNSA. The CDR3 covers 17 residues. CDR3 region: CASSLGFRRGTYDEQFF. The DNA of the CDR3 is TGTGCCAGCAGCTTAGGTTTTAGGCGGGGGACCTACGATGAGCAGTTCTTC.

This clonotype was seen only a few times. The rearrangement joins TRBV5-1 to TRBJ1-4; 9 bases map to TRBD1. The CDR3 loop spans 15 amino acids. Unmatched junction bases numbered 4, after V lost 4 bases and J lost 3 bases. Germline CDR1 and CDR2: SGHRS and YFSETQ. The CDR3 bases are TGCGCCAGCAGCCCAAGACAGGGGGCTAATGAAAAACTGTTTTTT. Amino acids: CASSPRQGANEKLFF.

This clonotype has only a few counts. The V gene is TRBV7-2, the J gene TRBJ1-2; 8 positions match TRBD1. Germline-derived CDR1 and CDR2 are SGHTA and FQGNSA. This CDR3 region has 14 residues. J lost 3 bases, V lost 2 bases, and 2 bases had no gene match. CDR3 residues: CASSLQGADYGYTF. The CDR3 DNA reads TGTGCCAGCAGCTTACAGGGGGCGGACTATGGCTACACCTTC.

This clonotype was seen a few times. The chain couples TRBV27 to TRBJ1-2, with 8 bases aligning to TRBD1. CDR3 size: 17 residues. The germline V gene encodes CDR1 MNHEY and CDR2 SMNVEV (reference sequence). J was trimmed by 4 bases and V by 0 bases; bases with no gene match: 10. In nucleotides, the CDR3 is TGTGCCAGCAGTTTATCTGGCAGGGGGCCTCTCGGCTATGGCTACACCTTC. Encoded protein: CASSLSGRGPLGYGYTF.

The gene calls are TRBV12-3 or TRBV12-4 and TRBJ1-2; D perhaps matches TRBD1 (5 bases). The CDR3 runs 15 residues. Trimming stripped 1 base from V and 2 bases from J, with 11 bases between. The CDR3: CASSLGQGLNYGYTF. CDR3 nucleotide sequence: TGTGCCAGCAGTTTAGGTCAGGGCCTCAACTATGGCTACACCTTC.

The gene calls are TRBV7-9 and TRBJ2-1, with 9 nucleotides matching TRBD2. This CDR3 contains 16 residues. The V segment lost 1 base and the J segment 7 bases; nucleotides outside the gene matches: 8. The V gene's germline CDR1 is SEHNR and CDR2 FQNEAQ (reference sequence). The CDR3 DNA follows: TGTGCCAGCAGCTTAGTTCGCGGGGGGGCCGGGAATGAGCAGTTCTTC. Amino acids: CASSLVRGGAGNEQFF. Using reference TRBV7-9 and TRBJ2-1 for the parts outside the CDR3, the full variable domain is DTGVSQNPRHKITKRGQNVTFRCDPISEHNRLYWYRQTLGQGPEFLTYFQNEAQLEKSRLLSDRFSAERPKGSFSTLEIQRTEQGDSAMYLCASSLVRGGAGNEQFFGPGTRLTVL.

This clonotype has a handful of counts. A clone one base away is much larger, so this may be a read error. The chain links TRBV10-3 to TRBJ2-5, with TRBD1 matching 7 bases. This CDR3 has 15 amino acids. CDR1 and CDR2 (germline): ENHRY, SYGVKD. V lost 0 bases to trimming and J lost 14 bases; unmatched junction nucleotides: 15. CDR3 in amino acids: CAISESTGKTYEHYF. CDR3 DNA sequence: TGTGCCATCAGTGAGTCGACAGGGAAAACCTACGAGCACTACTTC.

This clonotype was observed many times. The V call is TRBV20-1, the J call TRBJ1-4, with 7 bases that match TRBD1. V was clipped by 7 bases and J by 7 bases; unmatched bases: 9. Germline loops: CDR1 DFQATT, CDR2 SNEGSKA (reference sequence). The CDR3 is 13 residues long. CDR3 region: CSVLQGRGEKLFF. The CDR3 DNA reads TGCAGTGTTCTACAGGGGAGGGGTGAAAAACTGTTTTTT.

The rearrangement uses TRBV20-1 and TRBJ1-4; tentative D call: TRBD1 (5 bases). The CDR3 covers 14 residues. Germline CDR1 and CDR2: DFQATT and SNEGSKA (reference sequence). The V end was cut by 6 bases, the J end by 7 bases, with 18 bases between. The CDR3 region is CSARQTRWAEKLFF. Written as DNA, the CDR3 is TGCAGTGCCCGACAGACCCGATGGGCTGAAAAACTGTTTTTT.

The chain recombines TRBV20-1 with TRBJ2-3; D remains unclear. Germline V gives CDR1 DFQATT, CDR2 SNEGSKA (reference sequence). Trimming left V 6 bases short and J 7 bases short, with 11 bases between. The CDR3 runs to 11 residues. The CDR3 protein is CSALLVNTQYF. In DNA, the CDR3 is TGCAGTGCCCTCCTGGTGAATACGCAGTATTTT.

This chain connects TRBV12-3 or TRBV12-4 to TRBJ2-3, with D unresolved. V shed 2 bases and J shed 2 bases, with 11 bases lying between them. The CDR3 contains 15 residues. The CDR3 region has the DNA TGTGCCAGCAGTTTATACAGAGATACCACAGATACGCAGTATTTT. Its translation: CASSLYRDTTDTQYF.

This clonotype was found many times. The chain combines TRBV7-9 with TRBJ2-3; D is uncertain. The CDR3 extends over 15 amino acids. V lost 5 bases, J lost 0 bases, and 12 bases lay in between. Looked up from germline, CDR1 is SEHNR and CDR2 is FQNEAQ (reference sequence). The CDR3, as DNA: TGTGCCAGCAGCCGACGGAGTACTAGCACAGATACGCAGTATTTT. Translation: CASSRRSTSTDTQYF.

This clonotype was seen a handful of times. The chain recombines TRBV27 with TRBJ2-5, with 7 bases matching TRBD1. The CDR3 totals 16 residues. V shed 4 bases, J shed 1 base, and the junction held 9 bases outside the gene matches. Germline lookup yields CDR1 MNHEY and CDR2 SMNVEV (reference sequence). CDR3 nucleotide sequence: TGTGCCAGCAGTTCCCTCGGTGGGACAGTCCAAGAGACCCAGTACTTC. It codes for CASSSLGGTVQETQYF.